These 22 T cell receptor beta chains came from one sample sequenced in a study of shared clonotypes between healthy human individuals. The data were produced by immunoSEQ multiplex PCR, yet TCRdb's version contains in-frame clones alone and is incomplete. The sample holds around 2.1 million clones, more than 85% seen once. Positively selected for CCR7, the CD45RO-negative cells used as naive CD8 cells excluded terminally differentiated effector memory CD45RA+ cells. Material: naive CD8+ T cells from PBMCs. The source of these receptors is a man aged 18 to 29 in good health. Some clones in this sample may be carry-over from other donors' samples.

The genes are TRBV7-2 and TRBJ2-5; 7 bases align to TRBD2. This CDR3 is 17 amino acids long. CDR1 SGHTA and CDR2 FQGNSA come from the germline V gene. V trimming: 5 bases; J trimming: 2 bases; junction bases outside the gene matches: 14. CDR3 amino acids: CASSPFPLGTTQETQYF. CDR3 sequence (DNA): TGTGCCAGCAGCCCATTTCCTCTGGGGACTACTCAAGAGACCCAGTACTTC.

The gene calls are TRBV15 and TRBJ2-2; D is perhaps TRBD2 (6 bases). Trimming pared 1 base from V and 1 base from J, leaving 16 bases between. The CDR3 has 18 amino acids. Germline V CDR1 and CDR2: LNHNV, YYDKDF (reference sequence). The chain's CDR3 is CATSRVTDYTVNTGELFF. CDR3 DNA sequence: TGTGCCACCAGCAGAGTGACGGACTATACCGTGAACACCGGGGAGCTGTTTTTT.

The chain links TRBV27 to TRBJ2-5; D is perhaps TRBD2 (5 bases). The V gene lost 4 bases and the J gene lost 1 base, with 13 bases spanning the gap. The CDR3 is 15 amino acids. Looked up from germline, CDR1 is MNHEY and CDR2 is SMNVEV (reference sequence). CDR3 sequence (DNA): TGTGCCAGCAGTTCCGGCCCGGGAACCCAAGAGACCCAGTACTTC. Translated: CASSSGPGTQETQYF.

The V and J genes are TRBV7-2 and TRBJ2-4; no definite D call. Per the germline V gene, CDR1 is SGHTA and CDR2 is FQGNSA. CDR3 length: 14 amino acids. V lost 0 bases, J lost 8 bases, and 11 bases lay in between. The CDR3 sequence is CASSLALTKDIQYF. The CDR3 DNA is TGTGCCAGCAGCTTAGCACTCACCAAGGACATTCAGTACTTC.

The chain carries TRBV29-1 and TRBJ2-7; D is undetermined. CDR1 and CDR2 (germline): SQVTM, ANQGSEA. Trimming shortened V by 7 bases and J by 6 bases, and 10 bases separated the two germline ends. This CDR3 region has 10 residues. CDR3 in DNA: TGCAGCGCGAACATGGGCGAGCAGTACTTC. Encoded protein: CSANMGEQYF.

The rearrangement joins TRBV2 to TRBJ2-7, with D possibly being TRBD1 or TRBD2 (5 bases each). V shed 6 bases and J shed 3 bases, with 15 bases lying between them. The CDR3 is made up of 14 amino acids. The V gene's germline CDR1 is SNHLY and CDR2 FYNNEI. CDR3 nucleotide sequence: TGTGCCAGCAGAGGGACGGGGAATTTCTACGAGCAGTACTTC. Its protein product is CASRGTGNFYEQYF. The complete variable domain, with remaining parts taken from reference TRBV2 and TRBJ2-7, reads EPEVTQTPSHQVTQMGQEVILRCVPISNHLYFYWYRQILGQKVEFLVSFYNNEISEKSEIFDDQFSVERPDGSNFTLKIRSTKLEDSAMYFCASRGTGNFYEQYFGPGTRLTVT.

This chain connects TRBV4-1 to TRBJ2-7; 7 bases match TRBD1. Looked up from germline, CDR1 is MGHRA and CDR2 is YSYEKL. The CDR3 sequence is 15 residues long. V gave up 0 bases and J gave up 1 base; unmatched junction bases: 3. The CDR3 protein is CASSQDGDSSYEQYF. In DNA, the CDR3 is TGCGCCAGCAGCCAAGATGGGGACAGTTCCTACGAGCAGTACTTC.

The genes are TRBV4-1 and TRBJ2-1, with 12 bases lining up with TRBD2. CDR1 MGHRA and CDR2 YSYEKL come from the germline V gene. There are 15 residues in the CDR3. J was trimmed by 7 bases and V by 2 bases; bases with no gene match: 3. Here the CDR3 reads CASSQLAGGVNEQFF. DNA for the CDR3: TGCGCCAGCAGCCAACTAGCGGGAGGGGTAAATGAGCAGTTCTTC.

The chain employs TRBV6-5 and TRBJ1-5; possible D gene TRBD1, 5 bases. This CDR3 spans 14 amino acids. The germline V and J ends were trimmed by 2 bases and 3 bases, with 8 bases remaining between them. Germline values: CDR1 MNHEY, CDR2 SVGAGI. This CDR3 is CASSYMTDNQPQHF. CDR3 nucleotide sequence: TGTGCCAGCAGTTACATGACAGACAATCAGCCCCAGCATTTT.

The chain uses TRBV27 and TRBJ2-5; D gene unclear. This CDR3 region has 14 residues. The germline CDR1 and CDR2 sequences are MNHEY and SMNVEV (reference sequence). Trimming stripped 6 bases from V and 1 base from J, with 12 bases between. CDR3 protein: CASRPIAFQETQYF. The DNA for the CDR3 is TGTGCCAGCAGACCTATAGCCTTCCAAGAGACCCAGTACTTC.

The J gene is TRBJ2-3, the V gene TRBV27; D unclear. CDR1 is MNHEY and CDR2 is SMNVEV in the germline V gene (reference sequence). The CDR3 length is 12 residues. Trimming cost V 6 bases and J 4 bases, with 8 bases left between them. The CDR3 DNA reads TGTGCCAGCAGCTCTTTATCAGATACGCAGTATTTT. This gives the protein CASSSLSDTQYF.

About this clone: Distinct nucleotide sequences in the sample also encode this CDR3. The chain couples TRBV5-1 to TRBJ1-1; the D gene is possibly TRBD1 (5 bases). This CDR3 region has 13 residues. The germline V and J ends were trimmed by 1 base and 4 bases, with 8 bases remaining between them. Per the germline V gene, CDR1 is SGHRS and CDR2 is YFSETQ. The CDR3 region is CASSLWGGTEAFF. CDR3 nucleotides: TGCGCCAGCAGCTTGTGGGGGGGCACTGAAGCTTTCTTT.

V usage is TRBV30 and J usage is TRBJ2-1, with 9 bases aligning to TRBD2. The V and J ends lost 2 bases and 8 bases, in that order; junction bases with no gene match: 10. This CDR3 contains 15 residues. Germline V gene lookup returns CDR1 GTSNPN and CDR2 SVGIG (reference sequence). This chain's CDR3 is CAWSLLAGGWDEQFF. The DNA for the CDR3 is TGTGCCTGGAGTCTTCTGGCGGGAGGGTGGGATGAGCAGTTCTTC.

The V call is TRBV7-3, the J call TRBJ2-4; no definite D call. The CDR3 runs to 17 residues. V shed 0 bases and J shed 3 bases, with 15 bases lying between them. Germline lookup yields CDR1 SGHTA and CDR2 FQGTGA. The CDR3: CASSLTVIGAGKNIQYF. DNA of the CDR3: TGTGCCAGCAGCTTAACGGTAATTGGAGCTGGCAAAAACATTCAGTACTTC.

The rearrangement joins TRBV4-3 to TRBJ1-5; D gene unclear. Germline-derived CDR1 and CDR2 are LGHNA and YSLEER. V was trimmed by 4 bases and J by 6 bases, leaving 10 bases between them. This CDR3 has 13 amino acids. The chain's CDR3 is CASSLDGRQPQHF. The CDR3 coding sequence is TGCGCCAGCAGCCTCGACGGGCGTCAGCCCCAGCATTTT.

This rearrangement joins TRBV7-8 to TRBJ2-5; D is unclear. The CDR3 is 16 residues long. The V and J ends lost 1 base and 5 bases respectively, with 17 bases between them. Germline CDR1 and CDR2: SGHVS and FQNEAQ. CDR3 nucleotide sequence: TGTGCCAGCAGCTTAGATCTTGGGGTCCGGTGGGAGACCCAGTACTTC. It codes for CASSLDLGVRWETQYF.

This clone appeared a single time. CDR3 DNA sequence: TGTGCCAGCACCCTGGACAGGCAGGCCTATGGCTACACCTTC. It encodes CASTLDRQAYGYTF. The genes are TRBV5-4 and TRBJ1-2; 7 nucleotides match TRBD1. CDR1 and CDR2 from the germline V gene are SGHNT and YYREEE (reference sequence). The CDR3 covers 14 residues. The V and J ends lost 6 bases and 4 bases, in that order; junction bases with no gene match: 9.

The rearrangement uses TRBV10-1 and TRBJ2-4; TRBD1 might be the D (5 bases). This CDR3 region has 17 residues. In germline, CDR1 is WNHNN, CDR2 SYGVQD (reference sequence). V lost 5 bases, J lost 4 bases, and 21 bases lay in between. CDR3 bases: TGCGCCAGCAGTAGGCCAGGGCGAATGTGTAGGAAAAACATTCAGTACTTC. Translation gives CASSRPGRMCRKNIQYF.

Comment on this clone: The same CDR3 also results from other DNA sequences found in this sample. V usage is TRBV27 and J usage is TRBJ2-7; D is possibly TRBD1 (5 bases). This CDR3 is 12 amino acids long. Germline CDR1 is MNHEY and CDR2 is SMNVEV (reference sequence). Trimming removed 2 bases at V and 5 bases at J, with 7 bases between. DNA for the CDR3: TGTGCCAGCAGTTTAAGGGGTCACGAGCAGTACTTC. Translation gives CASSLRGHEQYF.

This sequence joins TRBV10-1 and TRBJ1-2; D remains ambiguous. Trimming cost V 2 bases and J 0 bases, with 7 bases left between them. CDR3 length: 14 residues. Germline V gene sequence: CDR1 WNHNN, CDR2 SYGVQD (reference sequence). CDR3 nucleotide sequence: TGCGCCAGCAGTGAGGCCGGGACTAACTATGGCTACACCTTC. Translating gives CASSEAGTNYGYTF.

The chain combines TRBV28 with TRBJ2-7; TRBD1 matches 11 bases. The CDR3 runs to 17 residues. The J segment lost 2 bases and the V segment lost 2 bases, leaving 8 bases of the junction unmatched. CDR1 is MDHEN, CDR2 SYDVKM, per germline. CDR3 nucleotides: TGTGCCAGCAGTTTACGGGGGACAGGGGGAGTCCCCTACGAGCAGTACTTC. Translating it yields CASSLRGTGGVPYEQYF.

The chain joins TRBV28 to TRBJ1-2; D not resolved. The germline gives CDR1 MDHEN, CDR2 SYDVKM. Trimming shortened V by 3 bases and J by 0 bases, and 5 bases separated the two germline ends. CDR3 length: 13 amino acids. The CDR3 sequence is CASSFQTNYGYTF. For the CDR3, the DNA is TGTGCCAGCAGTTTTCAGACTAACTATGGCTACACCTTC.